The 22 T cell receptor beta chains presented below share a single source sample, sequenced in a study of beta chain features in type 1 diabetes. The study, taken as a whole, reports: Moderate yet significant TCRB CDR3 shortening was seen in Type 1 diabetes patients in all four CD4+ subsets.

Their antigens are not known. The entirety of the isolated RNA underwent reverse transcription, so expressed TCRB transcripts were sequenced. The assay was immunoSEQ multiplex PCR, and TCRdb's table has in-frame clones only and misses some. The repertoire holds approximately 730,000 clones, with roughly 13% as singletons. The specimen was naive CD4+ T cells from blood. These receptor sequences come from a man aged 18 to 30 with type 1 diabetes.

This clone came up a few times. This specimen includes other DNA sequences encoding the same CDR3. The chain uses TRBV29-1 and TRBJ2-1; the D gene is possibly TRBD2 (6 bases). This CDR3 region has 14 residues. CDR1 and CDR2 from the germline V gene are SQVTM and ANQGSEA. Trimming left V 4 bases short and J 0 bases short, with 10 bases between. CDR3 in amino acids: CSVVRGYSYNEQFF. CDR3 DNA: TGCAGCGTTGTTCGGGGGTACTCCTACAATGAGCAGTTCTTC.

This sequence joins TRBV6-1 and TRBJ2-7; 12 nucleotides agree with TRBD1. With V trimmed by 10 bases and J by 6 bases, 10 bases remained unmatched. The CDR3 has 14 amino acids. From germline, CDR1 is MNHNS and CDR2 SASEGT. CDR3 in DNA: TGTGCCATCTCCGGGACAGGGGGCCCCACCGAGCAGTACTTC. It translates to CAISGTGGPTEQYF.

This clone was seen a few times. This chain links TRBV7-2 with TRBJ2-1; 8 nucleotides match TRBD2. V lost 5 bases and J lost 9; bases outside the gene matches: 12. CDR1 and CDR2 from the germline V gene are SGHTA and FQGNSA. The CDR3 extends over 15 amino acids. In DNA form, the CDR3 reads TGTGCCAGCAGCCCGGGGGGGCCCTTGGTTACTGAGCAGTTCTTC. Protein product: CASSPGGPLVTEQFF.

This chain joins TRBV6-1 and TRBJ1-2; TRBD1 aligns across 7 bases. CDR3 size: 14 residues. The germline CDR1 and CDR2 sequences are MNHNS and SASEGT. V lost 5 bases and J lost 2; bases outside the gene matches: 5. The CDR3 sequence is CASSLQGQNYGYTF. In DNA, the CDR3 is TGTGCCAGCAGTCTACAGGGACAGAACTATGGCTACACCTTC.

The table lists this clone with a few counts. The chain has TRBV6-5 and TRBJ1-2; 10 bases agree with TRBD1. The trim removed 3 bases at V and 6 bases at J, leaving 4 bases unmatched. The germline gives CDR1 MNHEY, CDR2 SVGAGI. This CDR3 is built from 14 residues. CDR3 DNA: TGTGCCAGCAGTTATACGGACAGGGGGAATGGCTACACCTTC. Translating gives CASSYTDRGNGYTF.

This clone has only a few counts. The chain is built from TRBV2 and TRBJ1-5, with D unresolved. The CDR3 runs 14 residues. Germline loops: CDR1 SNHLY, CDR2 FYNNEI. V lost 2 bases to trimming and J lost 1 base, with 6 bases between them. The CDR3 is CASSESLSNQPQHF. Written as DNA, the CDR3 is TGTGCCAGCAGTGAAAGTCTGAGCAATCAGCCCCAGCATTTT.

The chain joins TRBV10-3 to TRBJ1-1; D not certain. This CDR3 region has 14 residues. Germline CDR1 is ENHRY and CDR2 is SYGVKD. Between the trimmed V and J ends, which lost 2 bases and 1 base, there was a span of 8 bases. CDR3 in amino acids: CAISEGDQNTEAFF. The CDR3 DNA is TGTGCCATCAGTGAGGGTGATCAGAACACTGAAGCTTTCTTT.

This clone has just a few counts. The CDR3 reads CASTRGTNYGYTF. CDR3 nucleotides: TGTGCCAGCACCCGAGGGACTAACTATGGCTACACCTTC. The genes are TRBV5-6 and TRBJ1-2; no reliable D call. CDR3 size: 13 residues. The germline V and J ends were trimmed by 6 bases and 0 bases, with 9 bases remaining between them. CDR1 SGHDT and CDR2 YYEEEE come from the germline V gene.

This clone has more than one count but fewer than ten. J is TRBJ1-2 and V is TRBV18; 9 nucleotides line up with TRBD1. The J segment lost 2 bases and the V segment lost 3 bases, leaving 10 bases of the junction unmatched. Germline assignment: CDR1 KGHSH and CDR2 LQKENI. This CDR3 has 17 residues. The CDR3 reads CASSPLDRGDRNYGYTF. For the CDR3, the DNA is TGTGCCAGCTCACCCCTGGACAGGGGAGATAGAAACTATGGCTACACCTTC.

This chain uses TRBV30 with TRBJ1-2, with D perhaps TRBD1 (6 bases). The germline gives CDR1 GTSNPN, CDR2 SVGIG (reference sequence). The length of the CDR3 is 15 residues. The germline V and J ends were trimmed by 2 bases and 8 bases, with 21 bases remaining between them. The CDR3 here is CAWSRDTSGYFGYTF. CDR3 bases: TGTGCCTGGAGTCGGGACACCTCTGGGTATTTCGGCTACACCTTC.

This clone has only a few counts. The chain recombines TRBV12-5 with TRBJ1-5; D is possibly TRBD1 (6 bases). There are 14 residues in the CDR3. Germline CDR1 and CDR2: LGHNT and FRNRAP. Trimming shortened V by 4 bases and J by 9 bases, and 16 bases separated the two germline ends. The CDR3 DNA reads as TGTGCTAGTGGTTCAGGGGACGCCTTGAGGCCCCAGCATTTT. Encoded protein: CASGSGDALRPQHF.

This clone was seen more than once but under ten times. The rearrangement joins TRBV4-1 to TRBJ2-3; 8 positions agree with TRBD1. Germline CDR1 MGHRA, CDR2 YSYEKL. The CDR3 consists of 16 residues. The J segment lost 2 bases and the V segment lost 1 base, leaving 5 bases of the junction unmatched. The CDR3 sequence: CASSQAGGTPTDTQYF. The DNA of the CDR3 is TGCGCCAGCAGCCAAGCAGGGGGCACCCCCACAGATACGCAGTATTTT.

This clone came up a few times. The chain uses TRBV6-5 and TRBJ2-7; D possibly corresponds to TRBD2 (6 bases). The CDR3 runs to 16 residues. Trimming removed 2 bases from V and 4 bases from J, with 18 bases in between. Germline assignment: CDR1 MNHEY and CDR2 SVGAGI. In DNA, the CDR3 is TGTGCCAGCAGTTACGGACGGCCACAGGAGGGATACGAGCAGTACTTC. This translates into CASSYGRPQEGYEQYF.

This clone has only a few counts. This chain links TRBV15 with TRBJ1-1; possibly TRBD1 for D (5 bases). Trimming left V 7 bases short and J 5 bases short, with 14 bases between. The CDR3 loop spans 13 amino acids. Germline CDR1 reads LNHNV; CDR2 reads YYDKDF (reference sequence). The CDR3 DNA sequence: TGTGCCACCATCACCTTTGGGGGGACTGAAGCTTTCTTT. Protein sequence: CATITFGGTEAFF.

The chain recombines TRBV16 with TRBJ1-5; 9 nucleotides line up with TRBD1. V trimming: 5 bases; J trimming: 9 bases; junction bases outside the gene matches: 11. In germline, CDR1 is KGHSY, CDR2 FQNENV. The CDR3 sequence is 15 residues long. CDR3 in DNA: TGTGCCAGCAGCAGTACAGGGGGCCTTTTTGCGCCCCAGCATTTT. As protein: CASSSTGGLFAPQHF.

The chain uses TRBV6-1 and TRBJ2-1; D is uncertain. Germline assignment: CDR1 MNHNS and CDR2 SASEGT. The CDR3 is made up of 15 amino acids. V lost 6 bases and J 5 bases, leaving 17 bases between the germline ends. CDR3 DNA sequence: TGTGCCAGCAGCCCACAGAACCAAGGCCACAATGAGCAGTTCTTC. This encodes CASSPQNQGHNEQFF.

V and J are TRBV6-6 and TRBJ2-3, with TRBD1 matching over 8 bases. V gave up 7 bases and J gave up 3 bases; unmatched junction bases: 9. From germline, CDR1 is MNHNY and CDR2 SVGAGI (reference sequence). This CDR3 is 15 amino acids long. Here the CDR3 DNA reads TGTGCCAGCACCGGTGGACAGGGAGGAACAGATACGCAGTATTTT. Its translation: CASTGGQGGTDTQYF.

This clone was seen a few times. The V gene is TRBV30, the J gene TRBJ1-5; no firm D call. The CDR3 totals 13 residues. Germline values: CDR1 GTSNPN, CDR2 SVGIG (reference sequence). The ends were cut back, 5 bases at V and 3 bases at J, with 11 bases in the middle. The CDR3 coding sequence is TGTGCCTGGGGGCGGCCTAACAATCAGCCCCAGCATTTT. This encodes CAWGRPNNQPQHF. Complete variable domain (other parts from reference TRBV30 and TRBJ1-5): SQTIHQWPATLVQPVGSPLSLECTVEGTSNPNLYWYRQAAGRGLQLLFYSVGIGQISSEVPQNLSASRPQDRQFILSSKKLLLSDSGFYLCAWGRPNNQPQHFGDGTRLSIL.

There are a few counts of this clone. This sequence joins TRBV14 and TRBJ1-4, with D perhaps matching TRBD1 (5 bases). The CDR3 length is 16 residues. V was shortened by 5 bases and J by 8 bases, with 21 bases between the two germline ends. Germline values: CDR1 SGHDN, CDR2 FVKESK. The CDR3 loop is CASSSWPTGGVEKLFF. In nucleotides, the CDR3 is TGTGCCAGCAGCTCATGGCCTACAGGAGGTGTAGAAAAACTGTTTTTT.

A few counts support this clone. The gene calls are TRBV27 and TRBJ1-1; D not certain. Germline CDR1 is MNHEY and CDR2 is SMNVEV (reference sequence). The germline V and J ends were trimmed by 5 bases and 1 base, with 5 bases remaining between them. The CDR3 is made up of 12 amino acids. The chain's CDR3 is CASSRRNTEAFF. The CDR3 DNA reads as TGTGCCAGCAGTCGGAGGAACACTGAAGCTTTCTTT.

For this clone: Other DNA sequences within the sample encode an identical CDR3. The chain recombines TRBV5-1 with TRBJ2-3; TRBD1 aligns across 10 bases. The CDR3 length is 16 residues. Trimming removed 0 bases from V and 2 bases from J; junction bases left unmatched: 3. Germline values: CDR1 SGHRS, CDR2 YFSETQ. CDR3 protein: CASSLGGTGATDTQYF. The CDR3 DNA reads as TGCGCCAGCAGCTTGGGCGGGACAGGGGCCACAGATACGCAGTATTTT.

The chain links TRBV7-3 to TRBJ2-3, with 7 positions matching TRBD1. Germline V lookup: CDR1 SGHTA, CDR2 FQGTGA. The CDR3 is 16 amino acids. With 5 bases clipped from V and 0 bases from J, the junction kept 8 bases outside the gene matches. The CDR3 coding sequence is TGTGCCAGCAGCCCACGGGCAGGGGGTAGCACAGATACGCAGTATTTT. Protein sequence: CASSPRAGGSTDTQYF.